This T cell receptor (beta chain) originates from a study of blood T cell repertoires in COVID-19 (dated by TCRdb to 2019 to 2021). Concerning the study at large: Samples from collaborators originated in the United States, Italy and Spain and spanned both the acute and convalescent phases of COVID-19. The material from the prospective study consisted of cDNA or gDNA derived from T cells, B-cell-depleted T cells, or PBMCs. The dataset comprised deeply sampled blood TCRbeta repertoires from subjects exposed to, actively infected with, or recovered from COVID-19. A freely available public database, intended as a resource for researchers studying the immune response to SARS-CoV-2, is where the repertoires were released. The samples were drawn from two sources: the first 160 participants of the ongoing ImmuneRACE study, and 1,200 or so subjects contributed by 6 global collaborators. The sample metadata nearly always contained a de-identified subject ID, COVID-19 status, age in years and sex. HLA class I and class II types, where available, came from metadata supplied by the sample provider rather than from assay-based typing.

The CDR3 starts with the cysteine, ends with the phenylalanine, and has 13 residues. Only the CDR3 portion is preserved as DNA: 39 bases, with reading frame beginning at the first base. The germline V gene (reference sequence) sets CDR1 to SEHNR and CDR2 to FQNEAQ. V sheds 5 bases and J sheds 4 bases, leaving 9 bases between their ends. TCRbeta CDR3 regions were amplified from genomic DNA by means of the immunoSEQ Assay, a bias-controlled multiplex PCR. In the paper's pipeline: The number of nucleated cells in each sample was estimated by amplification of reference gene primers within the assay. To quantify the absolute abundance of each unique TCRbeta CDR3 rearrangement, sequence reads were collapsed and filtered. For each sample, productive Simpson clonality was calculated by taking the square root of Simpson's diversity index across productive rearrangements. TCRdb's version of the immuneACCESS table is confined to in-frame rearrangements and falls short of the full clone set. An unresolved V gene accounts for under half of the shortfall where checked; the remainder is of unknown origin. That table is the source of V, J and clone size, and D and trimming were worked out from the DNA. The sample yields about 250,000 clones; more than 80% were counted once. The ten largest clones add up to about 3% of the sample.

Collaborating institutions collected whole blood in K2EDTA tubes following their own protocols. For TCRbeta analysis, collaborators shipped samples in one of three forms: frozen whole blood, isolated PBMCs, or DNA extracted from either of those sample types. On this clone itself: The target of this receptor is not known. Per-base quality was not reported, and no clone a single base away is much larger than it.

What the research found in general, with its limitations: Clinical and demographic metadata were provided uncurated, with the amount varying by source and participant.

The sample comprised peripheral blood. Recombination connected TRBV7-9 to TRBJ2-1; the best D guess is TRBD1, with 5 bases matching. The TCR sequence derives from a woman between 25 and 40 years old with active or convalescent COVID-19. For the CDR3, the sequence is CASSPGQYNEQFF. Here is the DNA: TGTGCCAGCAGCCCTGGACAATACAATGAGCAGTTCTTC.